This T cell receptor beta chain stems from a study of T cell responses to AZD1222 COVID-19 vaccine. Study outcomes and limitations: Females outnumbered males among donors, who were mostly white British; clonal diversity was possibly underestimated.

A remark on this clone: Antigen: not known.

The V gene lost 5 bases and the J gene lost 12 bases, with 11 bases spanning the gap. Germline assignment: CDR1 LGHDT and CDR2 YNNKEL (reference sequence). The CDR3 runs to 11 residues. TCRdb keeps only in-frame clones here, not all; method: immunoSEQ multiplex PCR. The table includes approximately 150,000 clones, about nine tenths detected once. Sample: peripheral blood, taken 28 days after the second dose of the MenACWY control vaccine. The origin of this receptor is an adult who received the MenACWY meningococcal vaccine as a control. This rearrangement joins TRBV3-1 (or the pseudogene TRBV3-2) to TRBJ2-1; D remains unclear. The CDR3 nucleotides read TGTGCCAGCAGCGCCCGTTATGGGCAGTTCTTC. Its protein is CASSARYGQFF.